The 26 T cell receptor beta chains given below trace back to one sample, sequenced in a study of control samples from healthy donors and cancer patients. Generated by immunoSEQ multiplex PCR, the TCRdb table keeps only in-frame clones and is missing some. The sample has roughly 130,000 clones, 85% to 95% seen once. The sample consisted of PBMCs. The source of these receptors is a middle-aged man with head and neck cancer.

The CDR3 sequence is CASSQDRAVYNEQFF. CDR3 sequence (DNA): TGCGCCAGCAGCCAAGATCGCGCGGTTTACAATGAGCAGTTCTTC. The J gene is TRBJ2-1, the V gene TRBV4-1; no firm D call. The CDR3 length is 15 residues. V was pared by 0 bases and J by 4 bases, with 10 bases between. CDR1 and CDR2 (germline): MGHRA, YSYEKL.

V is TRBV6-6 and J is TRBJ2-1; 11 positions agree with TRBD2. J gave up 10 bases and V 4 bases, and 6 bases lay outside the gene matches. CDR1 and CDR2 (germline): MNHNY, SVGAGI (reference sequence). CDR3 length equals 14 residues. CDR3 in amino acids: CASSLAGGPGEQFF. CDR3 coding DNA: TGTGCCAGCAGTTTAGCGGGGGGGCCGGGGGAGCAGTTCTTC.

The chain carries TRBV30 and TRBJ1-2; TRBD1 might be the D (6 bases). The germline V gene has CDR1 GTSNPN and CDR2 SVGIG (reference sequence). Between the trimmed V and J ends, which lost 5 bases and 3 bases, there was a span of 10 bases. This CDR3 region has 12 residues. The CDR3 nucleotides are TGTGCCTGGGGGTCAGGGGACTATGGCTACACCTTC. Its translation: CAWGSGDYGYTF.

This rearrangement joins TRBV6-1 to TRBJ2-5; TRBD1 matches 8 bases. The CDR3 length is 16 residues. V shed 4 bases and J 5 bases; nucleotides not matched to a gene: 12. Germline V lookup: CDR1 MNHNS, CDR2 SASEGT. CDR3 region: CASSGRTGTLSETQYF. The CDR3 nucleotides read TGTGCCAGCAGTGGTAGGACAGGGACATTATCGGAGACCCAGTACTTC.

The chain has TRBV12-3 or TRBV12-4 and TRBJ1-2; no reliable D call. The CDR3 spans 12 residues. Trimming left V 3 bases short and J 4 bases short, with 6 bases between. This CDR3 reads CASSFVLYGYTF. The CDR3, as DNA: TGTGCCAGCAGTTTTGTTCTCTATGGCTACACCTTC.

This clone showed up just a few times. V is TRBV6-6 and J is TRBJ1-3; no clear D gene. CDR3 length: 13 amino acids. Germline V gives CDR1 MNHNY, CDR2 SVGAGI (reference sequence). The V end was cut by 2 bases, the J end by 4 bases, with 6 bases between. The CDR3 DNA sequence: TGTGCCAGCAGTTACCCCGGCGGAAACACCATATATTTT. The encoded protein is CASSYPGGNTIYF.

J is TRBJ2-5 and V is TRBV5-4, with D possibly being TRBD1 (6 bases). V was trimmed by 5 bases and J by 2 bases, leaving 10 bases between them. The CDR3 covers 13 residues. Germline V gene sequence: CDR1 SGHNT, CDR2 YYREEE (reference sequence). CDR3 sequence reads: CASSDRIQETQYF. CDR3 DNA sequence: TGTGCCAGCAGTGACAGGATTCAAGAGACCCAGTACTTC.

J is TRBJ2-3 and V is TRBV14; TRBD2 aligns across 7 bases. Germline values: CDR1 SGHDN, CDR2 FVKESK. Losses at the gene ends were 3 bases for V and 1 base for J; bases not matched to a gene: 4. The CDR3 covers 15 residues. The CDR3 protein is CASSQQRGGTDTQYF. CDR3 nucleotides: TGTGCCAGCAGCCAGCAGCGGGGAGGCACAGATACGCAGTATTTT.

This clone is a singleton in its sample. The chain couples TRBV6-6 to TRBJ1-3, with 7 bases aligning to TRBD1. Per the germline V gene, CDR1 is MNHNY and CDR2 is SVGAGI (reference sequence). V shed 8 bases, J shed 0 bases, and the junction held 10 bases outside the gene matches. This CDR3 contains 16 residues. CDR3 amino acids: CASRIRQGSSGNTIYF. Here the CDR3 DNA reads TGTGCCAGCCGAATACGACAGGGAAGCTCTGGAAACACCATATATTTT.

J is TRBJ2-7 and V is TRBV10-3, with 7 bases matching TRBD1. The V gene's germline CDR1 is ENHRY and CDR2 SYGVKD. The V segment lost 2 bases and the J segment 3 bases; nucleotides outside the gene matches: 4. The CDR3 contains 14 residues. In DNA form, the CDR3 reads TGTGCCATCAGTGAGCCACAGGGGAACTACGAGCAGTACTTC. Its translation: CAISEPQGNYEQYF.

This clone occurred a few times. V usage is TRBV7-3 and J usage is TRBJ1-1; 8 nucleotides match TRBD1. With 4 bases clipped from V and 8 bases from J, the junction kept 6 bases outside the gene matches. The CDR3 runs 13 residues. Germline V lookup: CDR1 SGHTA, CDR2 FQGTGA. The DNA for the CDR3 is TGTGCCAGCAGCTACGGACAGGGTGGAGAAGCTTTCTTT. Translated: CASSYGQGGEAFF. Based on the CDR3 plus reference TRBV7-3 and TRBJ1-1, the full variable domain is GAGVSQTPSNKVTEKGKYVELRCDPISGHTALYWYRQSLGQGPEFLIYFQGTGAADDSGLPNDRFFAVRPEGSVSTLKIQRTERGDSAVYLCASSYGQGGEAFFGQGTRLTVV.

V and J are TRBV7-9 and TRBJ1-1; D is ambiguous. V was trimmed by 4 bases and J by 1 base, leaving 7 bases between them. The CDR3 totals 13 residues. Germline lookup yields CDR1 SEHNR and CDR2 FQNEAQ (reference sequence). In nucleotides, the CDR3 is TGTGCCAGCAGCTATACAGCGAACACTGAAGCTTTCTTT. Protein: CASSYTANTEAFF. The whole variable domain, filled in from reference TRBV7-9 and TRBJ1-1, reads DTGVSQNPRHKITKRGQNVTFRCDPISEHNRLYWYRQTLGQGPEFLTYFQNEAQLEKSRLLSDRFSAERPKGSFSTLEIQRTEQGDSAMYLCASSYTANTEAFFGQGTRLTVV.

The chain links TRBV24-1 to TRBJ2-1; possible D gene TRBD2, 6 bases. This CDR3 is built from 17 residues. V shed 3 bases and J shed 4 bases, with 18 bases lying between them. In germline, CDR1 is KGHDR, CDR2 SFDVKD. CDR3 DNA sequence: TGTGCCACCAGTGATGTCCAACGGCGGGGCTATTACAATGAGCAGTTCTTC. Translating it yields CATSDVQRRGYYNEQFF.

The chain joins TRBV11-2 to TRBJ1-4; 9 positions match TRBD1. CDR1 SGHAT and CDR2 FQNNGV come from the germline V gene. With V trimmed by 3 bases and J by 8 bases, 7 bases remained unmatched. CDR3 length equals 15 residues. CDR3 bases: TGTGCCAGCAGCTTTCAACAGGGGGCTGGAGAAAAACTGTTTTTT. This translates into CASSFQQGAGEKLFF. Combining the CDR3 with reference TRBV11-2 and TRBJ1-4 gives the whole variable domain EAGVAQSPRYKIIEKRQSVAFWCNPISGHATLYWYQQILGQGPKLLIQFQNNGVVDDSQLPKDRFSAERLKGVDSTLKIQPAKLEDSAVYLCASSFQQGAGEKLFFGSGTQLSVL.

The chain is built from TRBV29-1 and TRBJ1-4, with TRBD1 identical over 8 bases. CDR1 is SQVTM and CDR2 is ANQGSEA in the germline V gene. The CDR3 has 13 amino acids. Losses at the gene ends were 5 bases for V and 6 bases for J; bases not matched to a gene: 5. The CDR3 spells CSVKGQGYEKLFF. Here the CDR3 DNA reads TGCAGCGTTAAAGGACAGGGCTATGAAAAACTGTTTTTT.

The chain carries TRBV9 and TRBJ1-2, with unresolved D. CDR1 SGDLS and CDR2 YYNGEE come from the germline V gene. The CDR3 contains 13 residues. Trimming stripped 3 bases from V and 2 bases from J, with 8 bases between. The CDR3 region is CASSAYGNYGYTF. The DNA of the CDR3 is TGTGCCAGCAGCGCTTACGGGAACTATGGCTACACCTTC.

J is TRBJ2-3 and V is TRBV2; D perhaps matches TRBD2 (6 bases). The CDR3 is made up of 13 amino acids. V lost 5 bases, J lost 2 bases, and 8 bases lay in between. CDR1 is SNHLY and CDR2 is FYNNEI in the germline V gene. Here the CDR3 DNA reads TGTGCCAGCAGTTGGAGGGTCACAGATACGCAGTATTTT. Its translation is CASSWRVTDTQYF.

This chain connects TRBV7-2 to TRBJ2-5; no clear D gene. There are 13 residues in the CDR3. The germline gives CDR1 SGHTA, CDR2 FQGNSA. The ends were cut back, 1 base at V and 4 bases at J, with 7 bases in the middle. CDR3 amino acids: CASSLGRLETQYF. The CDR3 region has the DNA TGTGCCAGCAGCTTAGGCAGATTAGAGACCCAGTACTTC.

This sequence joins TRBV4-1 and TRBJ1-1; D ambiguous. The CDR3 runs to 15 residues. Trimming left V 5 bases short and J 1 base short, with 14 bases between. Germline values: CDR1 MGHRA, CDR2 YSYEKL. The chain's CDR3 is CASSDSLGANTEAFF. CDR3 nucleotides: TGCGCCAGCAGCGATTCGTTGGGCGCGAACACTGAAGCTTTCTTT.

V and J are TRBV5-4 and TRBJ1-2; the D is unclear. V shed 1 base and J shed 7 bases, with 11 bases lying between them. From germline, CDR1 is SGHNT and CDR2 YYREEE (reference sequence). There are 13 residues in the CDR3. The CDR3 here is CASSLKGTAGYTF. For the CDR3, the DNA is TGTGCCAGCAGCTTGAAGGGAACAGCTGGCTACACCTTC.

The chain links TRBV10-3 to TRBJ1-2; 9 nucleotides line up with TRBD1. CDR1 is ENHRY, CDR2 SYGVKD, per germline. This CDR3 has 13 residues. V trimming: 8 bases; J trimming: 5 bases; junction bases outside the gene matches: 6. CDR3 in amino acids: CAIEEGTGYGYTF. CDR3 in DNA: TGTGCCATCGAGGAGGGGACAGGGTATGGCTACACCTTC.

This sequence joins TRBV6-2 or TRBV6-3 and TRBJ2-7; D perhaps matches TRBD1 (5 bases). V lost 6 bases to trimming and J lost 0 bases, with 21 bases between them. Germline CDR1 and CDR2: MNHEY and SVGEGT. CDR3 length: 17 amino acids. CDR3: CASSRYDSSPGSYEQYF. The CDR3 DNA sequence: TGTGCCAGCAGCCGCTACGACAGTTCGCCAGGCTCCTACGAGCAGTACTTC.

The V and J genes are TRBV19 and TRBJ2-1, with 11 positions matching TRBD2. The CDR3 sequence is 15 residues long. V lost 7 bases and J lost 3; bases outside the gene matches: 5. Germline V gives CDR1 LNHDA, CDR2 SQIVND (reference sequence). DNA of the CDR3: TGTGCCAGTAATGGCCTAGCGGGGGGCTACAATGAGCAGTTCTTC. As protein: CASNGLAGGYNEQFF.

This chain uses TRBV3-1 (or the pseudogene TRBV3-2) with TRBJ1-1, with 9 bases lining up with TRBD1. Germline CDR1 and CDR2: LGHDT and YNNKEL (reference sequence). CDR3 length: 14 residues. Trimming cost V 3 bases and J 5 bases; bases outside gene matches: 4. The CDR3 here is CASSHPGQGTEAFF. The CDR3 coding sequence is TGTGCCAGCAGCCACCCGGGACAGGGAACTGAAGCTTTCTTT.

This rearrangement joins TRBV19 to TRBJ2-7, with D perhaps TRBD1 or TRBD2 (5 bases each). Germline V CDR1 and CDR2: LNHDA, SQIVND (reference sequence). The CDR3 is made up of 14 amino acids. V gave up 3 bases and J gave up 2 bases, with 11 bases separating them. DNA for the CDR3: TGTGCCAGTAGTATTGGCCAGGGAGCCTACGAGCAGTACTTC. This encodes CASSIGQGAYEQYF.

This chain connects TRBV30 to TRBJ1-1; tentatively, D is TRBD1 (6 bases). The germline V gene encodes CDR1 GTSNPN and CDR2 SVGIG (reference sequence). This CDR3 is built from 12 residues. V dropped 5 bases and J dropped 5 bases, with 12 bases sitting between them. For the CDR3, the DNA is TGTGCCTGGGGGTATGGGACAACTGAAGCTTTCTTT. This translates into CAWGYGTTEAFF.